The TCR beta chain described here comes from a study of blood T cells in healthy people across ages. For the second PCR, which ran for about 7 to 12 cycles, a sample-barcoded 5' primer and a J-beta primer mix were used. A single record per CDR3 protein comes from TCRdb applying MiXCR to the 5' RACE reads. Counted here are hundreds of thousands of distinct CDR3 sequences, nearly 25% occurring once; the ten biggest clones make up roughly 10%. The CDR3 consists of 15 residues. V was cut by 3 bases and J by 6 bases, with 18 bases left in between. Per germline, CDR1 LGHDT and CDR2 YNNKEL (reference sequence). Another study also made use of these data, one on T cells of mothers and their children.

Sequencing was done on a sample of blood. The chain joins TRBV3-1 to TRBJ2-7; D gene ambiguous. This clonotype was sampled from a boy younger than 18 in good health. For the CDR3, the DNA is TGTGCCAGCAGCCAGATGAATTTTGGGTCCACCGAGCAGTACTTC. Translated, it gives CASSQMNFGSTEQYF.